The 18 T cell receptor beta chains presented below share a single source sample, sequenced in a study of blood T cell repertoires in COVID-19. Sequencing used immunoSEQ multiplex PCR; TCRdb keeps in-frame clones, though not all of them. Among 280,000 or so clones listed, roughly 89% were seen once. Input material: PBMCs or T cells enriched from blood (not recorded which). The source of these receptors is a woman under 30 with acute COVID-19.

The chain has TRBV11-3 and TRBJ1-5, with TRBD1 matching 8 bases. V was pared by 0 bases and J by 1 base, with 8 bases of the junction left unmatched. The CDR3 covers 18 residues. Germline CDR1 is SGHNT and CDR2 is YENEEA. The CDR3 spells CASSLDLGQGGSNQPQHF. The CDR3 DNA follows: TGTGCCAGCAGCTTAGATCTCGGACAGGGCGGGAGCAATCAGCCCCAGCATTTT.

This rearrangement joins TRBV5-1 to TRBJ2-7; 7 bases agree with TRBD1. CDR1 is SGHRS and CDR2 is YFSETQ in the germline V gene. This CDR3 is built from 14 residues. Germline trimming cut 2 bases from V and 3 bases from J; bases unmatched to any gene: 5. Here the CDR3 reads CASSFDRDGYEQYF. CDR3 DNA sequence: TGCGCCAGCAGCTTCGACAGGGATGGCTACGAGCAGTACTTC.

V gene TRBV29-1 combines with J gene TRBJ1-2; 7 positions agree with TRBD1. Trimming at V came to 5 bases and at J to 4 bases, leaving 7 bases not matched to a gene. CDR3 length equals 13 residues. Germline V gene lookup returns CDR1 SQVTM and CDR2 ANQGSEA. The CDR3 DNA reads TGCAGCGTTCCGGACAGGCTTGGCTATGGCTACACCTTC. This gives the protein CSVPDRLGYGYTF.

The chain links TRBV5-1 to TRBJ1-1; D is perhaps TRBD1 (6 bases). The ends were cut back, 3 bases at V and 1 base at J, with 13 bases in the middle. Per germline, CDR1 SGHRS and CDR2 YFSETQ. This CDR3 has 15 residues. In DNA, the CDR3 is TGCGCCAGCAGCTCTCGGACAGAGAGGAACACTGAAGCTTTCTTT. This codes for CASSSRTERNTEAFF.

The V call is TRBV11-2, the J call TRBJ1-4; TRBD1 agrees at 9 bases. The germline V gene has CDR1 SGHAT and CDR2 FQNNGV. V dropped 5 bases and J dropped 6; count of bases not matched to a gene: 7. This CDR3 is built from 15 residues. The DNA of the CDR3 is TGTGCCAGCAGCCCCTACAGGGGGCAGGATGAAAAACTGTTTTTT. This codes for CASSPYRGQDEKLFF.

The rearrangement uses TRBV5-1 and TRBJ1-1; 7 bases map to TRBD1. The CDR3 is 11 amino acids. Trimming at V came to 7 bases and at J to 11 bases, leaving 8 bases not matched to a gene. Germline lookup yields CDR1 SGHRS and CDR2 YFSETQ. In nucleotides, the CDR3 is TGCGCCAGCTCACAGGGGCAGGGGGCTTTCTTT. Translation gives CASSQGQGAFF.

This chain joins TRBV9 and TRBJ1-6, with D possibly matching TRBD1 (5 bases). Trimming stripped 3 bases from V and 10 bases from J, with 17 bases between. The V gene's germline CDR1 is SGDLS and CDR2 YYNGEE. The CDR3 consists of 15 residues. The CDR3 here is CASSALGREGSPLHF. The CDR3 DNA reads TGTGCCAGCAGCGCTCTGGGCAGGGAGGGCTCACCCCTCCACTTT.

Here the CDR3 DNA reads TGTGCCAGCAGCCAATCGGCAGGGTACCAAGAGACCCAGTACTTC. Its protein is CASSQSAGYQETQYF. This chain connects TRBV16 to TRBJ2-5; D perhaps matches TRBD1 (5 bases). Trimming pared 0 bases from V and 0 bases from J, leaving 8 bases between. The CDR3 consists of 15 residues. Per the germline V gene, CDR1 is KGHSY and CDR2 is FQNENV.

The V call is TRBV29-1, the J call TRBJ2-7; maybe TRBD1 (5 bases). V dropped 4 bases and J dropped 2 bases, with 9 bases sitting between them. This CDR3 contains 12 residues. The V gene's germline CDR1 is SQVTM and CDR2 ANQGSEA. This CDR3 reads CSVAGKAYEQYF. The DNA of the CDR3 is TGCAGCGTTGCAGGGAAAGCCTACGAGCAGTACTTC.

CDR3 protein: CASSRQGLYEQYF. CDR3 nucleotides: TGTGCCAGCAGCCGACAGGGCCTCTACGAGCAGTACTTC. The chain uses TRBV27 and TRBJ2-7; 7 nucleotides agree with TRBD1. With 6 bases clipped from V and 3 bases from J, the junction kept 5 bases outside the gene matches. The CDR3 consists of 13 residues. In germline, CDR1 is MNHEY, CDR2 SMNVEV (reference sequence).

The chain combines TRBV4-3 with TRBJ2-3, with D unresolved. The CDR3 has 14 residues. CDR1 LGHNA and CDR2 YSLEER come from the germline V gene. Trimming left V 0 bases short and J 5 bases short, with 9 bases between. In nucleotides, the CDR3 is TGCGCCAGCAGCCAAGACTGGGCTAAAGATACGCAGTATTTT. Translated, it gives CASSQDWAKDTQYF.

The chain combines TRBV7-9 with TRBJ1-2, with 11 bases aligning to TRBD1. The CDR3 is 14 residues long. After removal of 0 bases from V and 9 bases from J, the junction contained 3 bases not matched to a gene. Germline V CDR1 and CDR2: SEHNR, FQNEAQ (reference sequence). CDR3 protein: CASSLAGQGGSYTF. The CDR3, as DNA: TGTGCCAGCAGCTTAGCGGGACAGGGGGGTAGCTACACCTTC. The full variable domain, its missing parts supplied by reference TRBV7-9 and TRBJ1-2, is DTGVSQNPRHKITKRGQNVTFRCDPISEHNRLYWYRQTLGQGPEFLTYFQNEAQLEKSRLLSDRFSAERPKGSFSTLEIQRTEQGDSAMYLCASSLAGQGGSYTFGSGTRLTVV.

Here the CDR3 reads CASSQGMGLAGAFNNEQFF. DNA of the CDR3: TGCGCCAGCAGCCAAGGGATGGGACTAGCGGGAGCTTTCAACAATGAGCAGTTCTTC. The rearrangement uses TRBV4-1 and TRBJ2-1, with 14 positions matching TRBD2. The germline V gene has CDR1 MGHRA and CDR2 YSYEKL. The CDR3 spans 19 residues. Trimming took 1 base from V and 5 from J; bases not matched to a gene: 10.

In its sample, this clone was seen once. V is TRBV4-1 and J is TRBJ1-5; possibly TRBD1 for D (6 bases). The V end was cut by 1 base, the J end by 0 bases, with 16 bases between. The CDR3 consists of 18 residues. CDR1 and CDR2 from the germline V gene are MGHRA and YSYEKL. CDR3 sequence reads: CASSQAWGGAHSNQPQHF. Here the CDR3 DNA reads TGCGCCAGCAGCCAAGCCTGGGGGGGGGCTCATAGCAATCAGCCCCAGCATTTT.

This chain joins TRBV2 and TRBJ2-7; 8 bases map to TRBD1. The CDR3 runs 14 residues. After removal of 7 bases from V and 2 bases from J, the junction contained 7 bases not matched to a gene. Germline V gene data show CDR1 as SNHLY and CDR2 as FYNNEI. CDR3 in amino acids: CASNLQGVAYEQYF. The CDR3, as DNA: TGTGCCAGCAATCTACAGGGGGTAGCCTACGAGCAGTACTTC.

In its sample, this clone was seen a few times. The chain carries TRBV19 and TRBJ1-2; 8 bases fit TRBD1. Germline trimming cut 2 bases from V and 2 bases from J; bases unmatched to any gene: 1. CDR1 and CDR2 from the germline V gene are LNHDA and SQIVND (reference sequence). This CDR3 has 14 amino acids. In DNA form, the CDR3 reads TGTGCCAGTAGTATACAGGGGGCGAACTATGGCTACACCTTC. Amino acids: CASSIQGANYGYTF.

The chain recombines TRBV28 with TRBJ2-1, with D possibly matching TRBD2 (7 bases). V lost 7 bases and J lost 5, with 18 bases in between. CDR1 is MDHEN and CDR2 is SYDVKM in the germline V gene. CDR3 size: 15 residues. The CDR3 coding sequence is TGTGCCAGCATCGCCTGGAGGGGGGGGGACAATGAGCAGTTCTTC. Protein product: CASIAWRGGDNEQFF.

Regarding this clone: The same CDR3 can be traced to other DNA sequences in this sample. The chain combines TRBV19 with TRBJ1-5, with D perhaps TRBD1 (5 bases). Germline CDR1 is LNHDA and CDR2 is SQIVND (reference sequence). V was pared by 3 bases and J by 2 bases, with 11 bases between. This CDR3 comprises 15 residues. CDR3 region: CASSILTGGNQPQHF. CDR3 DNA: TGTGCCAGTAGTATTCTAACAGGAGGCAATCAGCCCCAGCATTTT.